This T cell receptor (beta chain) stems from a study of T cell repertoires in cytomegalovirus infection (dated by TCRdb to the late 2010s). A note on the overall study: Alongside well-studied HLA-B-restricted epitopes, the peptide stimulations were aimed at recently identified HLA-C-restricted CMV epitopes, whose presentation resists viral immunomodulation. The HLA type of each donor mattered for the analysis, because public TCR beta signatures pointed to carriage of CMV infection along with the matching HLA type.

The treatment or condition tag for this specimen amounts to: in vitro stimulation with specific CMV peptide epitopes to enrich CMV-specific T cells. From cysteine to phenylalanine, the CDR3 is 15 amino acids long. Only the CDR3 DNA stays, 45 bases, in frame from base 1. CDR1 SGDLS and CDR2 YYNGEE are derived from the germline V gene. V and J are truncated by 1 base and 6 bases respectively, leaving an intervening sequence of 14 bases. About this clonotype: Its binding antigen is unknown. It has no much larger one-base neighbor in the sample; base qualities were not kept.

The sequencer listed for this sample is Illumina HiSeq 1500. Starting from the raw public reads, TCRdb applied fastp trimming at Q25, assembled clones with MiXCR and retained in-frame beta chains. Rows matching on CDR3 protein sequence are summarized as one entry with the most common DNA and genes. The sample table contains some 920,000 distinct CDR3 sequences; only one count was recorded for around 31% of them. The ten most abundant clones make up about an eighth of the sample. Beyond this particular receptor, the publication reports: The ex vivo response was dominated by HLA-C-restricted CMV-specific TCR beta clonotypes, which also provided the single most frequent clonotype in two of eight donors. Cumulative frequency of public TCR beta family members discriminated carriers of CMV infection plus the relevant HLA type in this cohort and an independent approximately 400-donor cohort.

Sequences were derived from cultured CD8+ T cells from PBMCs, sampled from culture after CMV antigen stimulation. The receptor comes from a human donor in good health (CMV status not recorded). Some clones in this sample may be carry-over from other donors' samples. Here the chain combines TRBV9 and TRBJ2-1; the D region possibly corresponds to TRBD1 (6 bases align). The CDR3 reads CASSVQGGAGNEQFF. At the DNA level, the sequence is TGTGCCAGCAGCGTACAAGGGGGAGCCGGCAATGAGCAGTTCTTC. This CDR3, with the reference TRBV9 and TRBJ2-1 proteins standing in past its ends, gives the full variable domain DSGVTQTPKHLITATGQRVTLRCSPRSGDLSVYWYQQSLDQGLQFLIQYYNGEERAKGNILERFSAQQFPDLHSELNLSSLELGDSALYFCASSVQGGAGNEQFFGPGTRLTVL.